This is a list of T cell receptor beta chains from one sample in a study of T cell responses to AZD1222 COVID-19 vaccine. Libraries were prepared by immunoSEQ multiplex PCR; TCRdb keeps only in-frame clonotypes and omits some of them. The repertoire holds about 120,000 clones, around 87% seen once, with 2% to 3% in the top ten. The source was peripheral blood, collected 28 days after the second AZD1222 dose. Every receptor here comes from an adult who received the AZD1222 COVID-19 vaccine. The CDR3 runs from the conserved cysteine through the conserved F or W. Only part of the rows carry a size: once, few, many, or a class if the clone is expanded.

v_call	clone_size	cdr3_aa
TRBV9	once	CASSVGGDPSSPLHF
TRBV2	.	CASSEAGTGVNEKLFF
TRBV3-1/TRBV3-2	.	CASSLHLTSGGLGTGELFF
TRBV19	few	CASRPRGTKNIQYF
TRBV7-2	.	CASRRQGPYGYTF
TRBV15	.	CATSRDGGFQYGYTF
TRBV7-9	.	CASSGRVSSYNEQFF
TRBV10-3	.	CAISESNGGASTDTQYF
TRBV5-1	.	CASSWRQGAVETEAFF
TRBV7-6	.	CASSLGLAGRETQYF
TRBV4-3	.	CASSQDIISGNTIYF
TRBV7-2	.	CASSLGGAGNQPQHF
TRBV7-9	few	CASSLVVQPGYGNTIYF
TRBV7-9	.	CASSLGQGARQGTEAFF
TRBV27	once	CASRPGQGYSPLHF
TRBV5-5	few	CASSLDSTSTDTQYF
TRBV19	.	CASIPTQGLNTEAFF
TRBV15	.	CATSRDLGFNYGYTF
TRBV19	.	CASSEKRGLAGGPGTGELFF